Described below is a single TCR beta chain sequence and its context. This specimen belongs to a study of T cells in Graves' hyperthyroidism and ophthalmopathy. RNA transcripts gave rise to amplified TCR beta CDR3 regions. The HTBI primer set was used in a first-round RT-PCR of the TCR CDR3. TCRdb fed the multiplex PCR reads into MiXCR, producing one record per CDR3 protein. The table records roughly 650,000 distinct CDR3 sequences, roughly a sixth of them present only once. J lost 7 bases, V lost 4 bases, and 10 bases had no gene match. The CDR3 runs 15 residues. From germline, CDR1 is DFQATT and CDR2 SNEGSKA (reference sequence).

The sequence came from a woman aged 40 to 50 with Graves' ophthalmopathy. The material sequenced was blood. The chain links TRBV20-1 to TRBJ2-3, with 11 bases lining up with TRBD2. The CDR3 nucleotides read TGCAGTGCTATCGCACTAGCGGGGGTTTTGAATACGCAGTATTTT. Translating gives CSAIALAGVLNTQYF.